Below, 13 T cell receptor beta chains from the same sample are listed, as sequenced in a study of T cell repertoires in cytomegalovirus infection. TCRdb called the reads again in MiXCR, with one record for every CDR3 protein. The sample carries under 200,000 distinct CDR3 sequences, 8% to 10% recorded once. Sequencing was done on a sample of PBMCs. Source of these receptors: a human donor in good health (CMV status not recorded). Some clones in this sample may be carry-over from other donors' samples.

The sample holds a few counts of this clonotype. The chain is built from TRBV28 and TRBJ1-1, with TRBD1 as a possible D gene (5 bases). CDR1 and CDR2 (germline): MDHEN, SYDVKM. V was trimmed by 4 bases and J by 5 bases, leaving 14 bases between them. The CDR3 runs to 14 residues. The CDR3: CASSSSGSWTEAFF. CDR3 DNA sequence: TGTGCCAGCAGTTCTTCAGGGTCTTGGACTGAAGCTTTCTTT.

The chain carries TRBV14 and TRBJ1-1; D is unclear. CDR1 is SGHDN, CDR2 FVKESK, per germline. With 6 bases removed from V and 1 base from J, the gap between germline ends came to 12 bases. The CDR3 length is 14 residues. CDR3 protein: CASSRPGGNTEAFF. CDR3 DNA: TGTGCCAGCAGTCGCCCGGGCGGGAACACTGAAGCTTTCTTT.

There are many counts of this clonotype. The CDR3 spells CASSPYVGGGEQYF. In nucleotides, the CDR3 is TGTGCCAGCTCACCATATGTTGGGGGGGGCGAGCAGTACTTC. V gene TRBV18 combines with J gene TRBJ2-7; 7 positions match TRBD2. Germline CDR1 and CDR2: KGHSH and LQKENI. The CDR3 loop spans 14 amino acids. V gave up 2 bases and J gave up 6 bases; unmatched junction bases: 7.

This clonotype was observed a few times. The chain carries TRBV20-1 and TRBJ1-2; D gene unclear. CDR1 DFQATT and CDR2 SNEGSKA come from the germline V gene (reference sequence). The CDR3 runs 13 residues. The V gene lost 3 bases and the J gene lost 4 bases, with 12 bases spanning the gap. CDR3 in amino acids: CSASEDASYGYTF. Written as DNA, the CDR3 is TGCAGTGCTAGCGAAGATGCAAGCTATGGCTACACCTTC.

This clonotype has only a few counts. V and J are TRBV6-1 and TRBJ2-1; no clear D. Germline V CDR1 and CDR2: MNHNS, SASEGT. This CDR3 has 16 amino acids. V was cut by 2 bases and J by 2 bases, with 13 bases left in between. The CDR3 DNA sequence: TGTGCCAGCAGTGAAATTGTGCAGAGGCCCTACAATGAGCAGTTCTTC. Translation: CASSEIVQRPYNEQFF.

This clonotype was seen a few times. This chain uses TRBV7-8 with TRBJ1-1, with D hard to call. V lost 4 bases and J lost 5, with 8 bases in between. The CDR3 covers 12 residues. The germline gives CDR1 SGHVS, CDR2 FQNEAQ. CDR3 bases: TGTGCCAGCAGCTCAACATATACTGAAGCTTTCTTT. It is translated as CASSSTYTEAFF.

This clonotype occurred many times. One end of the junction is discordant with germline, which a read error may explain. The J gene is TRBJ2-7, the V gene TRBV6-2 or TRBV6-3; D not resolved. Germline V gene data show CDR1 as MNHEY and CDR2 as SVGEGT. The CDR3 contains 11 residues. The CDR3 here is CASSNSYEQYF. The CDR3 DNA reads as TGTGCCAGCAGTAACTCCTACGAGCAGTACTTC.

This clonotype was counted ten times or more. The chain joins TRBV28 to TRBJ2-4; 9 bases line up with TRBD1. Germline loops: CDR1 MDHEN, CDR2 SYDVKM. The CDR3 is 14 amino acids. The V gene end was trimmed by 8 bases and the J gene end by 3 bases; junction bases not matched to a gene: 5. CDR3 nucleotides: TGTGCCAGCGCGACAGGGGGTGTCAAAAACATTCAGTACTTC. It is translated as CASATGGVKNIQYF. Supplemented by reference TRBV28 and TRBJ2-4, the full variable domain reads DVKVTQSSRYLVKRTGEKVFLECVQDMDHENMFWYRQDPGLGLRLIYFSYDVKMKEKGDIPEGYSVSREKKERFSLILESASTNQTSMYLCASATGGVKNIQYFGAGTRLSVL.

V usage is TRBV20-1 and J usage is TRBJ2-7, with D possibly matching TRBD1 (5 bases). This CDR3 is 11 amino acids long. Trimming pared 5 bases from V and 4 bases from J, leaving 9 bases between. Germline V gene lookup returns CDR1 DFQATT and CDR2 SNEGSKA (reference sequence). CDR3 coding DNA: TGCAGTGCTTATGGGGCTTACGAGCAGTACTTC. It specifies CSAYGAYEQYF.

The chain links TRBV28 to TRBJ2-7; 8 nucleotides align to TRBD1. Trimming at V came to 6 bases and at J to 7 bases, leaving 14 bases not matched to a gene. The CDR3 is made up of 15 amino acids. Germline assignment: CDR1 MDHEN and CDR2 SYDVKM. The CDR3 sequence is CASREGQARTNEQYF. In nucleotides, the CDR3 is TGTGCCAGCAGGGAGGGACAGGCCCGAACGAATGAGCAGTACTTC.

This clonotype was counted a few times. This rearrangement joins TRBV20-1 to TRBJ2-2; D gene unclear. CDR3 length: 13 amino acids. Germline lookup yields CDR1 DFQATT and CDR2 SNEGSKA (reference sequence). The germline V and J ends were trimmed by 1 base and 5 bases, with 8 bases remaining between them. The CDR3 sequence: CSARGRPTGELFF. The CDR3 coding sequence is TGCAGTGCTAGAGGCAGGCCGACCGGGGAGCTGTTTTTT.

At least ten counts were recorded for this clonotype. This CDR3 reads CASSRDSTEQYF. The CDR3 DNA follows: TGTGCCAGCAGCAGGGACTCCACGGAGCAGTACTTC. This chain connects TRBV7-2 to TRBJ2-7, with a possible D match to TRBD2 (6 bases). The CDR3 is 12 amino acids. The germline V gene has CDR1 SGHTA and CDR2 FQGNSA. Trimming left V 5 bases short and J 7 bases short, with 12 bases between.

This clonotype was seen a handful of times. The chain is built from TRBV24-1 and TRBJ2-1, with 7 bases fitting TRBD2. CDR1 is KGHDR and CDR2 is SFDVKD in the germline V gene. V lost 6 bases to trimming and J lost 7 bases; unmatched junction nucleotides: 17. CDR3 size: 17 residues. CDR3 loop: CATSSTRSTRGGNEQFF. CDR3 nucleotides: TGTGCCACCAGTAGCACAAGGTCTACCCGCGGGGGTAATGAGCAGTTCTTC.